This T cell receptor (beta chain) originates from a study of cytomegalovirus exposure and HLA in healthy donors. Regarding the study as a whole: Rare sequences made up most TCRs, while some public TCRs were found in many donors. Fewer than 200 TCR beta chains were listed as cytomegalovirus-associated.

Measured with immunoSEQ multiplex PCR; TCRdb has only the in-frame clones, and not every one. The sample holds approximately 150,000 clones, 70% to 90% seen once. The donors were part of the validation cohort, which consisted of under 150 subjects and was separate from the first cohort of 666 subjects. Comment on this clone: The target antigen is unknown.

Germline lookup yields CDR1 SGDLS and CDR2 YYNGEE. The CDR3 extends over 13 amino acids. Trimming shortened V by 3 bases and J by 8 bases, and 14 bases separated the two germline ends. The sample comprised PBMCs. This sequence was found in a man aged 18 to 30 in good health and CMV-seropositive. The chain recombines TRBV9 with TRBJ1-2; TRBD1 is a possible D gene (6 bases). The CDR3 DNA is TGTGCCAGCAGCGAGGATGGGGGCGGGGGCTACACCTTC. Translation gives CASSEDGGGGYTF.